This record looks at one T cell receptor beta chain sequence and its context. Its specificity is not known. The donors were all Caucasian adults (living in Nashville, Tennessee). This sample was included in a study of shared clonotypes between healthy human individuals. For the study at large: Each donor had three CD4 naive, three CD4 memory, two CD8 naive and one CD8 memory plate.

Whole-study findings and limits: Naive subsets tended to show greater estimated richness than memory subsets.

Looked up from germline, CDR1 is SGDLS and CDR2 is YYNGEE. CDR3 length equals 14 residues. V was clipped by 3 bases and J by 7 bases, with 17 bases between them. Authors' methods: Filtering differed, since immunoSEQ gave only junction sequences and no quality scores. The repertoire was sequenced with immunoSEQ multiplex PCR; TCRdb's copy has only in-frame clones and lacks some. The V and J calls and clone size come from that table; D and trimming were worked out from the DNA. Here the sample spans 2 million to 2.5 million clones, approximately 90% being singletons. Sequencing was done on a sample of naive CD4+ T cells from PBMCs. The sample's subset: CD45RA+ positively selected. The origin of this receptor is a man younger than 35 in good health. Some clones in this sample may be carry-over from other donors' samples. The chain is built from TRBV9 and TRBJ2-7; D is perhaps TRBD1 (6 bases). CDR3 residues: CASSEGHPNGEQYF. The CDR3 DNA sequence: TGTGCCAGCAGCGAGGGACACCCAAATGGGGAGCAGTACTTC.